This T cell receptor (beta chain) was found in a study of T cell repertoires in cytomegalovirus infection. Overall study context: Recently identified HLA-C-restricted CMV epitopes were among the peptides used. Public TCR beta signatures were indicative of both CMV infection and a matching HLA type.

Of note for this clonotype: Antigen specificity is unknown.

TCRdb recomputed calls from the reads with MiXCR, one row per CDR3 protein. Among about 37,000 distinct CDR3 sequences, roughly 54% were seen once, and the ten largest hold 75% to 95%. With V trimmed by 7 bases and J by 2 bases, 8 bases remained unmatched. Germline V gene sequence: CDR1 SNHLY, CDR2 FYNNEI. This CDR3 comprises 16 residues. Notes on the study in general: The cumulative frequency of public TCR beta families distinguished individuals who carried CMV together with the relevant HLA.

This sample comprised CD8+ T cells from cultured PBMCs, obtained from culture after CMV antigen stimulation. V gene TRBV2 combines with J gene TRBJ2-6; 7 nucleotides align to TRBD1. This TCR was sampled from a human donor in good health (CMV status not recorded). Some clones in this sample may be carry-over from other donors' samples. CDR3 amino acids: CASNENRGPGANVLTF. The CDR3 nucleotides read TGTGCCAGCAACGAAAACAGGGGCCCTGGGGCCAACGTCCTGACTTTC.